What follows are 8 T cell receptor beta chains derived from one specimen sequenced in a study of blood T cells in healthy people across ages. The authors ran a second PCR of about 6 to 11 cycles using a sample-barcoded 5' primer and a J-beta primer mix. Each CDR3 protein is one row after TCRdb ran MiXCR on the 5' RACE reads. Of 550,000 to 650,000 distinct CDR3 sequences listed, about 30% were seen once; the top ten hold approximately 14%. The sample taken for sequencing was blood. Receptors were obtained from an elderly woman in good health.

With respect to this clonotype: A clone one base away is much larger, so this may be a read error. The rearrangement joins TRBV27 to TRBJ2-7, with TRBD1 as a possible D gene (5 bases). The CDR3 contains 12 residues. Germline assignment: CDR1 MNHEY and CDR2 SMNVEV (reference sequence). Written as DNA, the CDR3 is TGTGCCGGCAGTGTTCCAGGGTTCCAGCAGTACTTC. This sequence encodes CAGSVPGFQQYF.

This chain uses TRBV7-3 with TRBJ2-1; weak D call: TRBD1 (6 bases). The CDR3 runs to 15 residues. V lost 1 base and J 10 bases, leaving 17 bases between the germline ends. CDR1 and CDR2 (germline): SGHTA, FQGTGA. CDR3: CASSLRGPAQGEQFF. As DNA, the CDR3 is TGTGCCAGCAGCTTAAGAGGGCCAGCGCAGGGGGAGCAGTTCTTC.

Remarks on this clonotype: A much larger clonotype is one base distant, so this may be a read error. The rearrangement uses TRBV5-4 and TRBJ2-3; D is uncertain. The CDR3 has 15 residues. The germline CDR1 and CDR2 sequences are SGHNT and YYREEE (reference sequence). This CDR3 reads CTSRSTGGRTDTQYF. In nucleotides, the CDR3 is TGTACCAGCAGGTCCACGGGCGGCCGCACAGATACGCAGTATTTT.

The sample holds many counts of this clonotype. A much larger clone is a single base away; this may be a read error. This chain uses TRBV11-1 with TRBJ2-7, with 10 positions matching TRBD2. Germline CDR1 is SGHAT and CDR2 is FQDESV (reference sequence). CDR3 length equals 15 residues. The V segment lost 4 bases and the J segment 2 bases; nucleotides outside the gene matches: 5. CDR3 in amino acids: CASSSGTSDTYEQYF. The CDR3, as DNA: TGTGCCAGCAGCTCCGGGACTAGCGATACCTACGAGCAGTACTTC.

This clonotype was found many times. The chain recombines TRBV7-9 with TRBJ2-5, with unresolved D. The V end was cut by 3 bases, the J end by 3 bases, with 14 bases between. CDR3 size: 15 residues. The germline CDR1 and CDR2 sequences are SEHNR and FQNEAQ (reference sequence). Here the CDR3 reads CASSFSGLLEETQYF. As DNA, the CDR3 is TGTGCCAGCAGCTTCTCCGGTTTGTTGGAAGAGACCCAGTACTTC.

This clonotype was seen ten or more times. The J gene is TRBJ2-1, the V gene TRBV7-2; a possible D gene is TRBD2 (6 bases). The germline gives CDR1 SGHTA, CDR2 FQGNSA. The CDR3 is made up of 15 amino acids. Trimming took 3 bases from V and 4 from J, leaving 13 bases between them. CDR3 nucleotides: TGTGCCAGCAGCTTGGGGGTCGGGACTTACAATGAGCAGTTCTTC. Protein: CASSLGVGTYNEQFF.

This clonotype has a count of ten or more. The V gene is TRBV14, the J gene TRBJ2-1, with D unresolved. CDR3 length: 13 residues. Germline CDR1 SGHDN, CDR2 FVKESK. The ends were cut back, 3 bases at V and 7 bases at J, with 10 bases in the middle. The CDR3 spells CASSHLTVNEQFF. The CDR3, as DNA: TGTGCCAGCAGCCATTTGACGGTTAATGAGCAGTTCTTC.

This clonotype was recorded a few times. The V and J genes are TRBV6-1 and TRBJ1-2; perhaps TRBD1 as D (5 bases). This CDR3 spans 14 amino acids. Per germline, CDR1 MNHNS and CDR2 SASEGT. Trimming left V 8 bases short and J 8 bases short, with 21 bases between. The CDR3 bases are TGTGCCAGCCGGCCGACAGTGAGGAGTGTAGGCTACACCTTC. As protein: CASRPTVRSVGYTF.